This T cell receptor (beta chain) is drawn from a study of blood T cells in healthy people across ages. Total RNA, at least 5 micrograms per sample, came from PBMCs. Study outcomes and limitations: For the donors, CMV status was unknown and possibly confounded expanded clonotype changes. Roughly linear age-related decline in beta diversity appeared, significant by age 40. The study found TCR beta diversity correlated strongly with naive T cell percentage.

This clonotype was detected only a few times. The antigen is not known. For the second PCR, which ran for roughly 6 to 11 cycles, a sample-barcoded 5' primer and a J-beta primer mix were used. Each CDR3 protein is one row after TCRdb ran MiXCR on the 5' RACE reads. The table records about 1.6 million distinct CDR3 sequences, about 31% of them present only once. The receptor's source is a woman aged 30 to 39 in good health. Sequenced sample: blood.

The CDR3 DNA sequence: TGCAGCGTTGCCGGCGAGAGCGGTAGCTCCTACAATGAGCAGTTCTTC. Translating gives CSVAGESGSSYNEQFF. The rearrangement joins TRBV29-1 to TRBJ2-1, with a tentative D call TRBD2 (5 bases). CDR1 is SQVTM and CDR2 is ANQGSEA in the germline V gene. CDR3 size: 16 residues. Trimming shortened V by 4 bases and J by 0 bases, and 16 bases separated the two germline ends.